The clone carrying this T cell receptor (beta chain) has a handful of counts. The antigen is not known. This record belongs to a study of T cells after yellow fever vaccination. The study made its TCR cDNA through 5'RACE template switching. That step introduced a universal primer site along with UMIs. One entry per CDR3 protein results from TCRdb running MiXCR on the 5' RACE reads. The data hold some 670,000 distinct CDR3 sequences, with about 12% observed a single time. Findings of the study overall: Re-detected after boosting: most primary clones, 96% of CD4 and about 90% of CD8. Researchers report a weaker secondary response that nonetheless peaked faster, day 5 versus 15. From the bulk population, abundant clonotypes could contaminate and appear within FACS-sorted repertoires.

The germline CDR1 and CDR2 sequences are DFQATT and SNEGSKA (reference sequence). This CDR3 spans 14 amino acids. The V gene lost 0 bases and the J gene lost 3 bases, with 9 bases spanning the gap. This receptor was identified in a man aged 25-45 years who received the YFV17D yellow fever vaccine. The chain has TRBV20-1 and TRBJ2-1; TRBD1 or TRBD2 may be the D gene (5 bases each). The sample in question was PBMCs, obtained on the day of the yellow fever booster vaccination. The CDR3 sequence: CSAREGPLYNEQFF. The CDR3 nucleotides read TGCAGTGCTAGAGAGGGACCCCTCTACAATGAGCAGTTCTTC.